These T cell receptor beta chains were read from a single sample in a study of response to subunit inactivated influenza vaccine. TCRdb fed the RT-PCR reads into MiXCR, producing one record per CDR3 protein. The sample has about 480,000 distinct CDR3 sequences; 10% to 15% are singletons. The source material was PBMCs from blood, sampled about 40 days after vaccination. These TCRs come from a man between 50 and 59 years old who received an inactivated influenza vaccine. The conserved cysteine and the conserved F or W are not part of the CDR3 here.

V gene	J gene	CDR3 protein
TRBV7-6	TRBJ2-7	ASSPSGQGQNEQY
TRBV7-9	TRBJ1-6	ASSRRTETPLH
TRBV6-5	TRBJ1-1	ASSLHNTNTEAF
TRBV6-1	TRBJ2-1	ASSEAGTSFGNEQF
TRBV7-9	TRBJ2-4	ASSLGRGVAKNIQY
TRBV11-2	TRBJ2-7	ASSLGTGFHEQY
TRBV6-5	TRBJ2-7	ASSYAGTSGRKEQY
TRBV6-2/TRBV6-3	TRBJ2-2	ASSLQAMGTGELF
TRBV7-9	TRBJ2-4	ASSRDGRRGNIQY
TRBV12-3/TRBV12-4	TRBJ1-4	ASSLDRGSEKLF
TRBV7-2	TRBJ1-1	ASSLKAGVEAF
TRBV20-1	TRBJ2-7	SAREPRVRGTYEQY
TRBV20-1	TRBJ2-2	SATPPQNTGELF
TRBV6-5	TRBJ1-6	ASSYSPGTDSPLH
TRBV29-1	TRBJ2-5	SVEGQAGTRETQY
TRBV10-3	TRBJ1-5	AISESWSNQPQH
TRBV28	TRBJ2-5	ASNTADRGQETQY
TRBV5-1	TRBJ1-6	ASSLGQDSPLH
TRBV24-1	TRBJ2-2	ATSDSRRGPNTGELF